Each of the 12 T cell receptor beta chains below was sequenced from the same sample in a study of tumor-infiltrating lymphocytes in primary liver carcinoma. Using a constant-region primer together with ProtoScript II reverse transcriptase, TCR beta cDNA was made from 500 ng of total RNA. Each TCR beta library was derived from three nested multiplex PCR rounds that employed slightly modified ARM-PCR. Two initial PCR rounds of around 9 cycles each paired TRBV1-TRBV30 forward primers with a C-beta reverse primer. MiXCR was run by TCRdb on the multiplex PCR reads, yielding one entry per CDR3 protein. The repertoire has 20,000 to 25,000 distinct CDR3 sequences, over 75% of them found once; the top ten carry about 39%. The source material, about 18-31 mg of unsorted bulk tissue, was used to co-extract RNA and DNA. Material for sequencing was liver tumor tissue from sampling region 1. Specified subset: tumor region T1, superior pole. These receptors came from a woman in her 30s with primary liver carcinoma and hepatitis B virus infection.

The chain employs TRBV28 and TRBJ2-7; D uncertain. CDR1 and CDR2 from the germline V gene are MDHEN and SYDVKM. V was trimmed by 4 bases and J by 3 bases, leaving 10 bases between them. The CDR3 totals 13 residues. This CDR3 reads CASSSARNYEQYF. The DNA for the CDR3 is TGTGCCAGCAGTTCCGCGCGAAACTACGAGCAGTACTTC.

A word on this clonotype: Relative to the germline gene, one junction end is altered; a read error may explain this. V usage is TRBV29-1 and J usage is TRBJ2-6; 8 nucleotides align to TRBD1. This CDR3 comprises 18 residues. CDR1 is SQVTM and CDR2 is ANQGSEA in the germline V gene. CDR3 nucleotides: TGCAGCGTTACTCCGAGGACAGGGATTCATCCTGGGGCCGACGTCCCGACTTTC. It yields the protein CSVTPRTGIHPGADVPTF.

This clonotype was observed many times. This sequence joins TRBV28 and TRBJ2-7, with 7 bases fitting TRBD2. Germline assignment: CDR1 MDHEN and CDR2 SYDVKM. V lost 4 bases to trimming and J lost 0 bases; unmatched junction nucleotides: 9. There are 16 residues in the CDR3. The chain's CDR3 is CASSSRSSGTSYEQYF. The CDR3 DNA is TGTGCCAGCAGTTCAAGATCTAGCGGTACCTCCTACGAGCAGTACTTC. Full variable domain (rest looked up from reference TRBV28 and TRBJ2-7): DVKVTQSSRYLVKRTGEKVFLECVQDMDHENMFWYRQDPGLGLRLIYFSYDVKMKEKGDIPEGYSVSREKKERFSLILESASTNQTSMYLCASSSRSSGTSYEQYFGPGTRLTVT.

As for this clonotype: In this CDR3 the conserved last residue, phenylalanine or tryptophan, is missing, so a read error is likely. This rearrangement joins TRBV28 to TRBJ2-7, with 8 bases aligning to TRBD2. The CDR3 runs 15 residues. Unmatched junction bases numbered 12, after V lost 8 bases and J lost 3 bases. Germline loops: CDR1 MDHEN, CDR2 SYDVKM. The CDR3: CASRAFGGADYEQYY. DNA of the CDR3: TGTGCCAGCCGTGCCTTCGGGGGGGCCGACTACGAGCAGTACTAC.

About this clonotype itself: The junction departs from germline at one end; a sequencing error may be responsible. This chain connects TRBV6-6 to TRBJ2-3, with D perhaps matching TRBD2 (5 bases). CDR3 length: 17 residues. Germline lookup yields CDR1 MNHNY and CDR2 SVGAGI (reference sequence). CDR3 sequence (DNA): TGTGCCGGCAGTTCCACCTTAGACCGAGGAGGCCAGGTAGGGCAGTATTTT. Translation: CAGSSTLDRGGQVGQYF.

Ten or more counts support this clonotype. This rearrangement joins TRBV30 to TRBJ1-1; TRBD1 matches 7 bases. Germline CDR1 and CDR2: GTSNPN and SVGIG (reference sequence). V gave up 4 bases and J gave up 14 bases; unmatched junction bases: 16. This CDR3 contains 13 residues. The CDR3 DNA is TGTGCCTGGAACTCCCAAGGGGGCCCTGAAGTCTTCTTT. Translating it yields CAWNSQGGPEVFF. The full variable domain, its missing parts supplied by reference TRBV30 and TRBJ1-1, is SQTIHQWPATLVQPVGSPLSLECTVEGTSNPNLYWYRQAAGRGLQLLFYSVGIGQISSEVPQNLSASRPQDRQFILSSKKLLLSDSGFYLCAWNSQGGPEVFFGQGTRLTVV.

Points on this clonotype: Sequence at one end of the junction differs from germline and may be a read error. This chain connects TRBV6-1 to TRBJ1-2; no clear D gene. Germline loops: CDR1 MNHNS, CDR2 SASEGT. This CDR3 is 18 amino acids long. The CDR3 DNA follows: TGTGCCTGCAGTGAACGGTCCCTGGTCATTAGGTCTAACTATGGCTACACCTTC. As protein: CACSERSLVIRSNYGYTF.

This clonotype was picked up a small number of times. The chain uses TRBV11-1 and TRBJ2-2; the match to TRBD2 covers 7 bases. V trimming: 3 bases; J trimming: 5 bases; junction bases outside the gene matches: 3. This CDR3 spans 14 amino acids. Germline V gene data show CDR1 as SGHAT and CDR2 as FQDESV (reference sequence). The DNA of the CDR3 is TGTGCCAGCAGCTTGGGAGGGAAGACCGGGGAGCTGTTTTTT. This gives the protein CASSLGGKTGELFF.

This chain connects TRBV4-1 to TRBJ1-4; D perhaps matches TRBD1 (6 bases). Trimming shortened V by 1 base and J by 8 bases, and 17 bases separated the two germline ends. The germline gives CDR1 MGHRA, CDR2 YSYEKL. CDR3 length: 16 residues. This CDR3 reads CASSQGQGSLSEKLFF. The CDR3 DNA sequence: TGCGCCAGCAGCCAAGGGCAGGGGTCCTTAAGCGAAAAACTGTTTTTT.

Note on this clonotype: Relative to the germline gene, one junction end is altered; a read error may explain this. The V gene is TRBV11-1, the J gene TRBJ2-5; tentatively, D is TRBD1 (5 bases). The CDR3 consists of 14 residues. In germline, CDR1 is SGHAT, CDR2 FQDESV (reference sequence). CDR3 amino acids: CASNLAGRGEIQYF. The CDR3 nucleotides read TGTGCCAGCAACTTAGCAGGGCGCGGAGAGATCCAGTACTTC.

About this clonotype itself: The CDR3 ends on some other residue instead of the conserved phenylalanine or tryptophan, so this is likely a read error. It is unclear where the CDR3 begins or ends on the DNA, so no DNA is shown, and the CDR3 is as TCRdb lists it. V is TRBV6-2 or TRBV6-3 and J is TRBJ2-7; TRBD2 was called by the table and not checked on the DNA. The germline gives CDR1 MNHEY, CDR2 SVGEGT. A total of 15 residues make up the CDR3, ends included. The CDR3 region is CASSQLSGGLYEQHI.

Remarks on this clonotype: An end of the junction does not agree with germline; a read error may underlie this. CDR3 sequence: CASGLGGAQDTQYF. The CDR3 region has the DNA TGTGCCAGCGGCTTAGGGGGGGCTCAAGATACACAGTACTTC. The chain employs TRBV7-3 and TRBJ2-5; maybe TRBD2 (7 bases). The CDR3 runs to 14 residues. From germline, CDR1 is SGHTA and CDR2 FQGTGA.